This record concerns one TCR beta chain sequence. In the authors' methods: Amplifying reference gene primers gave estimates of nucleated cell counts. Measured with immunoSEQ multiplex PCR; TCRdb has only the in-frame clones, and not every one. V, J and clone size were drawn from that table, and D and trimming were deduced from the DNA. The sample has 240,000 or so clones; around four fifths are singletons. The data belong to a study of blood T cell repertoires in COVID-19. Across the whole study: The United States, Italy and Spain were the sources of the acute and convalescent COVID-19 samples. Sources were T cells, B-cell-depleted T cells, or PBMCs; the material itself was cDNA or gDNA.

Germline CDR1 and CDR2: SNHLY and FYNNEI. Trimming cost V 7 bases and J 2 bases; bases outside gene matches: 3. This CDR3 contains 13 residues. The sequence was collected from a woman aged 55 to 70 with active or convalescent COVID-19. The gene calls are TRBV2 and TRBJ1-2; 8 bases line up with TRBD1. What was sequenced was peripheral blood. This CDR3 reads CASNRDRNYGYTF. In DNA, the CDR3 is TGTGCCAGCAATAGGGACAGGAACTATGGCTACACCTTC.